These 23 T cell receptor beta chains came from one sample sequenced in a study of shared clonotypes between healthy human individuals (TCRdb year 2020). The method was the immunoSEQ multiplex PCR assay. TCRdb obtained this table from immuneACCESS and retained in-frame rearrangements with V and J assigned. These tables miss some clones; where compared with another copy, unresolved V genes account for less than half of the shortfall, and the remainder is unexplained. The sample has about 1.5 million clones on record, roughly 96% of them singletons. The ten top clones hold about 1.2% of the sample. The sequenced material came from naive CD4+ T cells sorted from blood. The cell subset or site label, read with the paper, signifies: CD45RA+ positively selected. The receptor set was obtained from a man in his thirties or forties in good health.

The CDR3 DNA reads TGTGCCTGGAGTCGCGCGAGGACTAGTCTTAATGAAAACACCATATATTTT. Protein product: CAWSRARTSLNENTIYF. This chain joins TRBV30 and TRBJ1-3; D remains ambiguous. This CDR3 has 17 residues. The V end lost 2 bases, the J end lost 6 bases, and 23 bases lay between the germline ends. Germline V gene lookup returns CDR1 GTSNPN and CDR2 SVGIG (reference sequence).

For this clone: Additional DNA sequences in this sample encode the identical CDR3. The genes are TRBV4-1 and TRBJ1-5, with D perhaps matching TRBD1 (5 bases). This CDR3 comprises 14 residues. Between the trimmed V and J ends, which lost 3 bases and 0 bases, there was a span of 6 bases. Germline values: CDR1 MGHRA, CDR2 YSYEKL. The CDR3: CASSQQGSNQPQHF. The CDR3 DNA reads as TGCGCCAGCAGCCAGCAGGGTAGCAATCAGCCCCAGCATTTT.

This clone appeared once. The V and J genes are TRBV28 and TRBJ2-7, with D unresolved. CDR3 length: 13 amino acids. Germline assignment: CDR1 MDHEN and CDR2 SYDVKM. V lost 3 bases to trimming and J lost 3 bases, with 9 bases between them. The CDR3 region is CASSLPTNYEQYF. CDR3 DNA sequence: TGTGCCAGCAGTTTGCCCACAAACTACGAGCAGTACTTC.

This clone was seen once. The chain uses TRBV18 and TRBJ2-7, with unresolved D. The CDR3 covers 13 residues. CDR1 is KGHSH, CDR2 LQKENI, per germline. Deletions cut 3 bases from V and 6 bases from J, with 12 bases between. The CDR3 nucleotides read TGTGCCAGCTCACCGACCTCCACGGGCGAGCAGTACTTC. This sequence encodes CASSPTSTGEQYF.

The chain carries TRBV7-2 and TRBJ2-7; TRBD1 agrees at 8 bases. CDR3 length: 15 residues. V gave up 3 bases and J gave up 2 bases; unmatched junction bases: 6. Germline V lookup: CDR1 SGHTA, CDR2 FQGNSA. The CDR3: CASSFDRGHPYEQYF. In nucleotides, the CDR3 is TGTGCCAGCAGCTTTGACAGGGGACACCCCTACGAGCAGTACTTC.

As for this clone: The same CDR3 can be traced to other DNA sequences in this sample. The CDR3 coding sequence is TGTGCCAGCACCGGGACAGCTAATGAAAAACTGTTTTTT. Translation gives CASTGTANEKLFF. The chain uses TRBV2 and TRBJ1-4; 7 bases agree with TRBD1. CDR3 length: 13 residues. Germline V gene lookup returns CDR1 SNHLY and CDR2 FYNNEI. V shed 7 bases, J shed 3 bases, and the junction held 2 bases outside the gene matches.

The V call is TRBV5-1, the J call TRBJ1-4; a weak D match, TRBD1 (5 bases). V was shortened by 4 bases and J by 5 bases, with 12 bases between the two germline ends. Germline CDR1 SGHRS, CDR2 YFSETQ. There are 14 residues in the CDR3. The CDR3 loop reads CASSRTGENEKLFF. The CDR3 region has the DNA TGCGCCAGCAGCCGGACGGGGGAGAATGAAAAACTGTTTTTT. Full variable domain (remainder filled in from reference TRBV5-1 and TRBJ1-4): KAGVTQTPRYLIKTRGQQVTLSCSPISGHRSVSWYQQTPGQGLQFLFEYFSETQRNKGNFPGRFSGRQFSNSRSEMNVSTLELGDSALYLCASSRTGENEKLFFGSGTQLSVL.

V is TRBV11-3 and J is TRBJ1-2, with TRBD1 identical over 8 bases. Trimming at V came to 5 bases and at J to 2 bases, leaving 22 bases not matched to a gene. CDR3 length: 20 amino acids. In germline, CDR1 is SGHNT, CDR2 YENEEA. CDR3 protein: CASSPGQAALTLKRNYGYTF. DNA of the CDR3: TGTGCCAGCAGCCCGGGACAGGCGGCTCTCACCCTAAAACGCAACTATGGCTACACCTTC.

The chain couples TRBV27 to TRBJ2-3, with TRBD2 matching over 11 bases. V lost 4 bases, J lost 3 bases, and 6 bases stayed unmatched. The germline gives CDR1 MNHEY, CDR2 SMNVEV (reference sequence). This CDR3 is built from 16 residues. The CDR3 loop is CASSSSRTSGTDTQYF. Here the CDR3 DNA reads TGTGCCAGCAGTTCCTCACGGACTAGCGGGACAGATACGCAGTATTTT.

The chain links TRBV11-3 to TRBJ2-3; no firm D call. Germline values: CDR1 SGHNT, CDR2 YENEEA. The CDR3 is 13 residues long. V shed 5 bases and J shed 4 bases, with 10 bases lying between them. The CDR3 bases are TGTGCCAGCAGCCCCCCCGGATCAGATACGCAGTATTTT. This translates into CASSPPGSDTQYF.

This chain links TRBV18 with TRBJ2-6; perhaps TRBD1 as D (6 bases). V lost 1 base and J 2 bases, leaving 12 bases between the germline ends. The V gene's germline CDR1 is KGHSH and CDR2 LQKENI. The length of the CDR3 is 17 residues. The CDR3, as DNA: TGTGCCAGCTCACCACTAATCCCAGGGGCTGGGGCCAACGTCCTGACTTTC. Its translation: CASSPLIPGAGANVLTF.

This chain connects TRBV6-5 to TRBJ2-5; TRBD2 agrees at 10 bases. Germline loops: CDR1 MNHEY, CDR2 SVGAGI. The CDR3 spans 15 residues. V was pared by 2 bases and J by 7 bases, with 7 bases of the junction left unmatched. CDR3 residues: CASSYLAGAGGTQYF. The CDR3 bases are TGTGCCAGCAGTTACCTAGCGGGAGCGGGAGGGACCCAGTACTTC.

CDR3 region: CASSDRVLPAHSNTEAFF. CDR3 nucleotides: TGTGCCAGCAGTGACCGGGTCCTTCCAGCCCATAGTAACACTGAAGCTTTCTTT. The rearrangement uses TRBV6-1 and TRBJ1-1; D remains unclear. This CDR3 has 18 residues. V shed 3 bases and J shed 2 bases, with 22 bases lying between them. Germline V gene sequence: CDR1 MNHNS, CDR2 SASEGT.

In DNA, the CDR3 is TGTGCCAGCAGCCCTGACAGAATGAGGTACGAGCAGTACTTC. Translating gives CASSPDRMRYEQYF. The J gene is TRBJ2-7, the V gene TRBV7-9; D is perhaps TRBD1 (5 bases). Germline V gene data show CDR1 as SEHNR and CDR2 as FQNEAQ (reference sequence). This CDR3 region has 14 residues. The V end lost 5 bases, the J end lost 4 bases, and 15 bases lay between the germline ends.

The chain recombines TRBV27 with TRBJ2-7; 7 bases match TRBD1. V trimming: 8 bases; J trimming: 3 bases; junction bases outside the gene matches: 7. Germline V gene data show CDR1 as MNHEY and CDR2 as SMNVEV (reference sequence). This CDR3 has 13 residues. The CDR3 loop is CASSVQGIYEQYF. DNA for the CDR3: TGTGCCAGCTCCGTACAGGGGATCTACGAGCAGTACTTC.

DNA for the CDR3: TGTGCCTTCGGACAGGGTCTACCGGGTGAGCAGTTCTTC. The encoded protein is CAFGQGLPGEQFF. V gene TRBV30 combines with J gene TRBJ2-1; 8 bases map to TRBD1. This CDR3 is built from 13 residues. Trimming at V came to 7 bases and at J to 9 bases, leaving 11 bases not matched to a gene. CDR1 and CDR2 (germline): GTSNPN, SVGIG (reference sequence). The complete variable domain, with remaining parts taken from reference TRBV30 and TRBJ2-1, reads SQTIHQWPATLVQPVGSPLSLECTVEGTSNPNLYWYRQAAGRGLQLLFYSVGIGQISSEVPQNLSASRPQDRQFILSSKKLLLSDSGFYLCAFGQGLPGEQFFGPGTRLTVL.

V gene TRBV2 combines with J gene TRBJ2-5; no clear D. This CDR3 has 13 amino acids. Per germline, CDR1 SNHLY and CDR2 FYNNEI. V lost 10 bases to trimming and J lost 5 bases, with 17 bases between them. The CDR3 DNA follows: TGTGCCACCCGACTCCAATTAGGGGAGACCCAGTACTTC. This sequence encodes CATRLQLGETQYF.

V and J are TRBV29-1 and TRBJ1-2; a weak D match, TRBD1 (5 bases). Per the germline V gene, CDR1 is SQVTM and CDR2 is ANQGSEA. V gave up 7 bases and J gave up 3 bases, with 15 bases separating them. The CDR3 covers 13 residues. This chain's CDR3 is CSAAPGLDYGYTF. CDR3 in DNA: TGCAGCGCCGCCCCAGGGTTGGACTATGGCTACACCTTC.

This chain joins TRBV14 and TRBJ2-7; D not certain. This CDR3 has 15 residues. Trimming took off 1 base at V and 2 bases at J, with 12 bases between the two ends. The germline CDR1 and CDR2 sequences are SGHDN and FVKESK. As DNA, the CDR3 is TGTGCCAGCAGCCAAGGAGGTGGTCTCCCCTACGAGCAGTACTTC. Residues: CASSQGGGLPYEQYF.

V is TRBV7-3 and J is TRBJ1-1, with TRBD1 identical over 10 bases. The CDR3 covers 14 residues. Germline V gene lookup returns CDR1 SGHTA and CDR2 FQGTGA. The junction had 1 base not matched to a gene; V was cut back by 3 bases and J by 3 bases. For the CDR3, the DNA is TGTGCCAGCAGCTTGGACAGGGGGGACACTGAAGCTTTCTTT. It encodes CASSLDRGDTEAFF.

CDR3 in DNA: TGTGCCAGCAGGTACCTGGGACAGGGGGTCGGGGCCAACGTCCTGACTTTC. Amino acid sequence: CASRYLGQGVGANVLTF. The chain carries TRBV27 and TRBJ2-6; 11 bases line up with TRBD1. The germline V gene has CDR1 MNHEY and CDR2 SMNVEV (reference sequence). The CDR3 loop spans 17 amino acids. V lost 6 bases to trimming and J lost 4 bases; unmatched junction nucleotides: 8. The full variable domain, completed using reference TRBV27 and TRBJ2-6, is EAQVTQNPRYLITVTGKKLTVTCSQNMNHEYMSWYRQDPGLGLRQIYYSMNVEVTDKGDVPEGYKVSRKEKRNFPLILESPSPNQTSLYFCASRYLGQGVGANVLTFGAGSRLTVL.

The J gene is TRBJ2-7, the V gene TRBV27; possibly TRBD1 for D (6 bases). The germline gives CDR1 MNHEY, CDR2 SMNVEV (reference sequence). The CDR3 is made up of 15 amino acids. Trimming left V 5 bases short and J 2 bases short, with 16 bases between. The CDR3 nucleotides are TGTGCCAGCAGTCCCAGCTACAGGGAGCCCTACGAGCAGTACTTC. Translation: CASSPSYREPYEQYF.

This chain joins TRBV18 and TRBJ1-4; 8 nucleotides match TRBD1. The CDR3 is made up of 15 amino acids. Trimming at V came to 4 bases and at J to 8 bases, leaving 9 bases not matched to a gene. Germline V gene lookup returns CDR1 KGHSH and CDR2 LQKENI. The CDR3 nucleotides are TGTGCCAGCTCACTTTCGACAGGGGCGCAGGAAAAACTGTTTTTT. It yields the protein CASSLSTGAQEKLFF.